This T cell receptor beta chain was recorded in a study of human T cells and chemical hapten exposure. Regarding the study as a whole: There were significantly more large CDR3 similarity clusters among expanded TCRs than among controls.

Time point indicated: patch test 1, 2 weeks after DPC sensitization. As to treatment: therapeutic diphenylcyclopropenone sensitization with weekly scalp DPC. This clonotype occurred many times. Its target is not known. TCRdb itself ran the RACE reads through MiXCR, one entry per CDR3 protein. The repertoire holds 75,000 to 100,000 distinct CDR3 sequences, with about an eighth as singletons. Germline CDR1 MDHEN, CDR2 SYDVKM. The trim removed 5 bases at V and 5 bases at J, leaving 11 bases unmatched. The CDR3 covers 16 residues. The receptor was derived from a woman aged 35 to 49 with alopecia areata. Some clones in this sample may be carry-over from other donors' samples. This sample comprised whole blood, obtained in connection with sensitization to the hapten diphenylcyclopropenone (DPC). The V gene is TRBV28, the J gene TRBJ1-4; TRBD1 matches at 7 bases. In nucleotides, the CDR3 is TGTGCCAGCAGTACTGTGTGGACAGGCGAAAATGAAAAACTGTTTTTT. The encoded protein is CASSTVWTGENEKLFF. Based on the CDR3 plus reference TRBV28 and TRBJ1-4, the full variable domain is DVKVTQSSRYLVKRTGEKVFLECVQDMDHENMFWYRQDPGLGLRLIYFSYDVKMKEKGDIPEGYSVSREKKERFSLILESASTNQTSMYLCASSTVWTGENEKLFFGSGTQLSVL.